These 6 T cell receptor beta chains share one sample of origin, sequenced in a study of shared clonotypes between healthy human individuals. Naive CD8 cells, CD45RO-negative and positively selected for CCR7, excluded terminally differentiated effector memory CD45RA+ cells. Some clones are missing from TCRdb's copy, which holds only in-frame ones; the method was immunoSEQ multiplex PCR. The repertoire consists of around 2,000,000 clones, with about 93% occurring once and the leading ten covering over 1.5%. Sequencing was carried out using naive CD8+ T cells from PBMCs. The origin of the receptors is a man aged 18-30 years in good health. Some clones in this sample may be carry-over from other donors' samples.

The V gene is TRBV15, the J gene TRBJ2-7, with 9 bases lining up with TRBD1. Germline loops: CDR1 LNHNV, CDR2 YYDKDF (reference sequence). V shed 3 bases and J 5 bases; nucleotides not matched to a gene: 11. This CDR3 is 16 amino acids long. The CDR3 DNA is TGTGCCACCAGCAGTACACGTACAGGGGGCGCGGACGAGCAGTACTTC. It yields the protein CATSSTRTGGADEQYF.

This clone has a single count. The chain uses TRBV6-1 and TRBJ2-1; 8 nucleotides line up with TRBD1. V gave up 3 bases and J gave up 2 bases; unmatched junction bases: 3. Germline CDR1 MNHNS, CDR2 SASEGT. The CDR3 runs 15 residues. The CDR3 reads CASSDPRGPYNEQFF. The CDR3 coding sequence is TGTGCCAGCAGTGACCCCAGGGGGCCCTACAATGAGCAGTTCTTC.

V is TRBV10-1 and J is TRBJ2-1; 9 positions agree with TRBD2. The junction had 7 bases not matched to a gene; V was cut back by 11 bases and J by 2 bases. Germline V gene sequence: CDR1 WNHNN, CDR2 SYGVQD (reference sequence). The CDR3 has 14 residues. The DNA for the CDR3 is TGCGCCCCACAACGGACTAGCGCCTACAATGAGCAGTTCTTC. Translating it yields CAPQRTSAYNEQFF.

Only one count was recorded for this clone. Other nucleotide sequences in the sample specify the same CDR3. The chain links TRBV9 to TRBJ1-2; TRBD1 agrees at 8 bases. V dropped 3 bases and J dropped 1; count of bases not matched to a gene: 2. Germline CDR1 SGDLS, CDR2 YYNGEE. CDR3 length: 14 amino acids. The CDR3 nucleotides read TGTGCCAGCAGCGCCGGACAGGGTAACTATGGCTACACCTTC. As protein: CASSAGQGNYGYTF.

CDR3 DNA: TGTGCCAGCAGCTTTATCGGGTTCTCCTACGAGCAGTACTTC. This codes for CASSFIGFSYEQYF. V gene TRBV7-2 combines with J gene TRBJ2-7; D uncertain. The V and J ends lost 3 bases and 0 bases respectively, with 9 bases between them. Germline V lookup: CDR1 SGHTA, CDR2 FQGNSA. CDR3 length equals 14 residues.

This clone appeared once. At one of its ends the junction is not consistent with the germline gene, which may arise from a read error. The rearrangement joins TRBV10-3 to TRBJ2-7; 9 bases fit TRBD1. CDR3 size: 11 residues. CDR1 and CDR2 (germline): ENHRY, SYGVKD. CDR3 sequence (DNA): TGTGCCAGATCTCCGACAGGGGGGGCGAACTTC. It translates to CARSPTGGANF.